This TCR beta chain was documented in a study of blood T cell repertoires in COVID-19. Produced via immunoSEQ multiplex PCR; TCRdb's table is partial and in-frame only. The table records 650,000 to 800,000 clones, more than 80% of them present only once. This TCR was sampled from a woman in her late teens or twenties with acute or convalescent COVID-19. The sequenced material came from peripheral blood.

As DNA, the CDR3 is TGTGCCAGCTCAAACAGGGGGCTGAGCAATCAGCCCCAGCATTTT. As protein: CASSNRGLSNQPQHF. This chain links TRBV18 with TRBJ1-5, with 9 bases lining up with TRBD1. Germline CDR1 KGHSH, CDR2 LQKENI. The CDR3 length is 15 residues. Trimming took 5 bases from V and 1 from J; bases not matched to a gene: 3.